This is a list of T cell receptor beta chains from one sample in a study of shared clonotypes between healthy human individuals. Here immunoSEQ multiplex PCR was the method, and the copy in TCRdb shows in-frame clones only, minus some. The sample holds over 1.4 million clones; roughly 96% are singletons and the top ten take about 1.2%. Sequencing was performed on naive CD4+ T cells sorted from blood. The receptors here all came from a young man in good health. Each CDR3 is given with its conserved first and last residue. A D gene is named only where the DNA matches it firmly. Size is omitted from some rows. Given values are once, few, many or a class for expanded clones.

TRBJ2-3 | TRBV6-5 | NA | NA | CATSRDYRADTQYF | TGTGCCACTTCGCGGGATTATCGGGCAGATACGCAGTATTTT
TRBJ1-3 | TRBV5-6 | TRBD1 | NA | CASSSVTGVGGNTIYF | TGTGCCAGCAGCTCCGTTACAGGGGTTGGGGGAAACACCATATATTTT
TRBJ2-1 | TRBV7-9 | TRBD1 | NA | CASSLDRGSYNEQFF | TGTGCCAGCAGCCTTGACAGGGGATCCTACAATGAGCAGTTCTTC
TRBJ2-1 | TRBV7-3 | NA | NA | CASSLTMSYNEQFF | TGTGCCAGCAGCTTAACGATGTCCTACAATGAGCAGTTCTTC
TRBJ1-5 | TRBV7-9 | NA | NA | CASSLGVDQPQHF | TGTGCCAGCAGCTTAGGGGTGGATCAGCCCCAGCATTTT
TRBJ2-7 | TRBV18 | NA | NA | CASSSSLSSYEQYF | TGTGCCAGCTCATCGAGCCTGAGCTCCTACGAGCAGTACTTC
TRBJ2-3 | TRBV7-6 | NA | once | CASSLSARSTDTQYF | TGTGCCAGCAGCCTTAGCGCCCGAAGCACAGATACGCAGTATTTT
TRBJ1-2 | TRBV6-5 | NA | NA | CASTPAGGVGYGYTF | TGTGCCAGCACCCCCGCGGGCGGGGTGGGTTATGGCTACACCTTC
TRBJ1-1 | TRBV25-1 | NA | NA | CASISRNTEAFF | TGTGCCAGCATTTCAAGGAACACTGAAGCTTTCTTT
TRBJ1-2 | TRBV5-1 | NA | NA | CASRAAGPPWGYTF | TGCGCCAGCAGGGCGGCAGGGCCCCCATGGGGCTACACCTTC
TRBJ2-7 | TRBV7-9 | NA | NA | CASSLAGKGGEQYF | TGTGCCAGCAGCTTAGCAGGGAAGGGTGGCGAGCAGTACTTC
TRBJ2-6 | TRBV2 | NA | NA | CASTGVLGANVLTF | TGTGCCAGCACGGGGGTCCTGGGGGCCAACGTCCTGACTTTC
TRBJ2-2 | TRBV5-4 | TRBD2 | NA | CASSRLAGGLTGELFF | TGTGCCAGCAGCCGCCTAGCGGGAGGACTAACCGGGGAGCTGTTTTTT
TRBJ2-3 | TRBV19 | NA | NA | CASSMFIGGKDTQYF | TGTGCCAGTAGTATGTTTATTGGGGGTAAAGATACGCAGTATTTT
TRBJ2-1 | TRBV7-3 | TRBD1 | NA | CASSFIAGGNEQFF | TGTGCCAGCAGCTTTATAGCAGGGGGCAATGAGCAGTTCTTC
TRBJ2-3 | TRBV9 | NA | NA | CASSGGTSTDTQYF | TGTGCCAGCAGCGGGGGGACTAGCACAGATACGCAGTATTTT
TRBJ1-5 | TRBV14 | NA | NA | CASSSGRSNQPQHF | TGTGCCAGCTCGTCAGGACGAAGCAATCAGCCCCAGCATTTT